This TCR beta chain was captured by sequencing in a study of blood T cell repertoires in COVID-19 (dated by TCRdb to about 2020). Turning to the overall study: The collaborator samples originated in the United States, Italy and Spain and spanned the acute and convalescent phases of COVID-19. Nearly every sample came with metadata listing a de-identified subject ID, COVID-19 status, age in years and sex. Where available, HLA class I and class II types were taken from metadata supplied by the sample provider and were not determined by assay-based typing. The repertoires were made available in a free public database intended to serve as a resource for research on the immune response to SARS-CoV-2. The material from the prospective study consisted of cDNA or gDNA derived from T cells, B-cell-depleted T cells, or PBMCs. The dataset comprised deeply sampled blood TCRbeta repertoires from subjects exposed to, actively infected with, or recovered from COVID-19. Samples were obtained from the ongoing ImmuneRACE study (first 160 participants) and from about 1,300 subjects provided by 6 global collaborators.

To note about this clone: The antigen this receptor binds is unknown. Qualities for individual bases were not recorded, and no much larger clone is one base off.

TCRbeta CDR3 regions were amplified from genomic DNA by means of the immunoSEQ Assay, a bias-controlled multiplex PCR. Under the source paper's analysis protocol: Within the assay, amplification of reference gene primers was used to estimate how many nucleated cells each sample contained. To quantify the absolute abundance of each unique TCRbeta CDR3 rearrangement, sequence reads were collapsed and filtered. For each sample, productive Simpson clonality was calculated as the square root of Simpson's diversity index over productive rearrangements. Not all clones reach the TCRdb copy of this immuneACCESS table, which keeps in-frame sequences only. Checked studies attribute under half of the gap to unresolved V genes and leave the rest unexplained. The V and J calls and clone size are taken from that table; D and trimming were inferred from the DNA. The sample profile shows around 250,000 clones; roughly 87% of them were found once. The ten largest clones represent roughly 5% of the sample.

The CDR3, cysteine through phenylalanine, is 12 amino acids long. The sequence is cut down to CDR3 DNA, 36 bases in frame from base 1. Via the germline V gene, CDR1 is SNHLY and CDR2 FYNNEI. The junction shows trimming of 4 bases on V and 4 bases on J, plus 7 bases between the germline ends. What the study reported, not specific to this receptor: How much clinical and demographic metadata was included differed by source and by participant, and the metadata was provided uncurated.

A second Seattle source provided samples from volunteer blood donors who had recovered from COVID-19. The collaborating institutions used their own protocols to collect whole blood in K2EDTA tubes. Collaborator samples were shipped for TCRbeta analysis as frozen whole blood, isolated PBMCs, or DNA extracted from either sample type. Material for sequencing was peripheral blood. The rearranged segments are TRBV2 and TRBJ1-1, with the identity of the D gene unclear. The TCR originated in a woman between 40 and 55 years old who had recovered from COVID-19. This receptor carries the CDR3 CASSGRVTEAFF. The base sequence is TGTGCCAGCAGTGGTCGGGTCACTGAAGCTTTCTTT.